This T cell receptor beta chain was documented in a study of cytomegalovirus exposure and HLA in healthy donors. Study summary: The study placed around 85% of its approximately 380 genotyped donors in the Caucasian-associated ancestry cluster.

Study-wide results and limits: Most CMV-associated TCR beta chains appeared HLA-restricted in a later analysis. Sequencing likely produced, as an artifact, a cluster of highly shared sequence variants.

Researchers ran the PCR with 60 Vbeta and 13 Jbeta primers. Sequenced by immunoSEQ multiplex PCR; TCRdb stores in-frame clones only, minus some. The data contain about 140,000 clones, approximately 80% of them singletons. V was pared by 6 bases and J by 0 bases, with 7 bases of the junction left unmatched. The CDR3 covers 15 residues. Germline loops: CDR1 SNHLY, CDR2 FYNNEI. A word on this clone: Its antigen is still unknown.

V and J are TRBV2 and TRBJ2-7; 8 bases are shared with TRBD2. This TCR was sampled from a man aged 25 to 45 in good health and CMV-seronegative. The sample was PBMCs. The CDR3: CASRPTSGSSYEQYF. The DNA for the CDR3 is TGTGCCAGCAGGCCTACTAGCGGTAGCTCCTACGAGCAGTACTTC.